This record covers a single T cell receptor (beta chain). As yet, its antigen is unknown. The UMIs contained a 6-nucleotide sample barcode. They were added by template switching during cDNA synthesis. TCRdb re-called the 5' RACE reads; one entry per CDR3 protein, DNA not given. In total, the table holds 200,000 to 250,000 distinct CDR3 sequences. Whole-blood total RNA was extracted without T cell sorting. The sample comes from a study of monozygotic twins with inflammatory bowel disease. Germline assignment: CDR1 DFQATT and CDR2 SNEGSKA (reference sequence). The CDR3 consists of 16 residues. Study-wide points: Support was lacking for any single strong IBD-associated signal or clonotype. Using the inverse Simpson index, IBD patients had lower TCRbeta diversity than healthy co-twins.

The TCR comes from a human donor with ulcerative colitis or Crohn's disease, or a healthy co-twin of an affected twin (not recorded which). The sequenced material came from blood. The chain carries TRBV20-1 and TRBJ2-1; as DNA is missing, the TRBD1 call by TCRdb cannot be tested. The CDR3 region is CSARGSSGGARNEQFF.